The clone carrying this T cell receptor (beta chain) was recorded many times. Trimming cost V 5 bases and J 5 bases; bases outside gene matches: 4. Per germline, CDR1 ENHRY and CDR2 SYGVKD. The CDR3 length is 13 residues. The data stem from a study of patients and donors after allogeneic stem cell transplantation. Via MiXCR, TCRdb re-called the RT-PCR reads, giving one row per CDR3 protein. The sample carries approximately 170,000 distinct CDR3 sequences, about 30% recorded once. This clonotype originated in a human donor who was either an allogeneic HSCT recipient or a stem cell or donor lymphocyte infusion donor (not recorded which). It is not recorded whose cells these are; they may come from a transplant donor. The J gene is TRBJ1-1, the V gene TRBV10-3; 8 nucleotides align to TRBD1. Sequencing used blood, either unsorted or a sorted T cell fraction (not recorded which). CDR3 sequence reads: CAISPRGRTEAFF. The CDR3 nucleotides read TGTGCCATCAGTCCCAGGGGGCGGACTGAAGCTTTCTTT.